The present TCR beta chain was sequenced within a study of cytomegalovirus exposure and HLA in healthy donors. Overall study findings and caveats: Later, an analysis showed that TCR beta chains associated with HLA were more clonally expanded than others that were equally common. Follow-up analysis later connected one missense variant in DCLRE1C with trimming of TCR beta V- and J-genes.

This clone was counted between two and nine times. What it recognizes is unknown. Nominal health characterized the donors when sampled, though unrecorded immune exposures were likely. PCR was performed using 60 Vbeta and 13 Jbeta primers. Authors' processing steps: Unique TCR beta chains numbered around 80 million in a later analysis, with 10 million to 14 million shared. TCRdb keeps only in-frame clones here, not all; method: immunoSEQ multiplex PCR. V and J calls plus clone size are reproduced from that table; the DNA served to infer D and trimming. The table records roughly 150,000 clones, about 76% of them present only once. Sequencing was done on a sample of PBMCs. The receptor's source is a male donor in good health and CMV-seronegative.

The CDR3 DNA reads TGTGCCAGCAGCTCCACCGGACAGGGGACCAATGAGCAGTTCTTC. This codes for CASSSTGQGTNEQFF. The chain employs TRBV7-8 and TRBJ2-1, with 9 nucleotides matching TRBD1. The CDR3 is made up of 15 amino acids. J gave up 6 bases and V 4 bases, and 7 bases lay outside the gene matches. The germline CDR1 and CDR2 sequences are SGHVS and FQNEAQ.